Below, 20 T cell receptor beta chains from the same sample are listed, as sequenced in a study of a mutant IDH1 vaccine in newly diagnosed glioma. Sequencing was performed with immunoSEQ multiplex PCR; in TCRdb, only in-frame clones are kept and a portion is missing. This table has tens of thousands of clones, 83% appearing once. The time point here: baseline, week 1 (first vaccination visit). Described treatment: pre-vaccination baseline after standard-of-care therapy. The specimen was PBMCs, collected from a glioma patient treated with radiotherapy, temozolomide or both. These receptors all stem from a woman aged 45 to 65 with glioma.

This chain uses TRBV9 with TRBJ1-3, with D perhaps matching TRBD1 (5 bases). The germline CDR1 and CDR2 sequences are SGDLS and YYNGEE. The CDR3 totals 15 residues. The ends were cut back, 0 bases at V and 7 bases at J, with 14 bases in the middle. The CDR3 sequence is CASSVVAGPENTIYF. The CDR3 DNA sequence: TGTGCCAGCAGCGTAGTGGCAGGGCCTGAGAACACCATATATTTT.

CDR3 region: CASSLNTPTSGDNEQFF. DNA for the CDR3: TGTGCCAGCAGCTTAAATACTCCGACTAGCGGGGACAATGAGCAGTTCTTC. The chain links TRBV7-3 to TRBJ2-1; 11 bases match TRBD2. Germline V CDR1 and CDR2: SGHTA, FQGTGA. The CDR3 extends over 17 amino acids. V trimming: 1 base; J trimming: 5 bases; junction bases outside the gene matches: 7.

This chain links TRBV19 with TRBJ1-5; D uncertain. The length of the CDR3 is 13 residues. Germline-derived CDR1 and CDR2 are LNHDA and SQIVND (reference sequence). The germline V and J ends were trimmed by 4 bases and 2 bases, with 6 bases remaining between them. The CDR3 here is CASSNQGNQPQHF. In DNA form, the CDR3 reads TGTGCCAGTAGTAACCAGGGCAATCAGCCCCAGCATTTT.

The chain employs TRBV11-1 and TRBJ1-6; D is uncertain. The ends were cut back, 3 bases at V and 4 bases at J, with 4 bases in the middle. Looked up from germline, CDR1 is SGHAT and CDR2 is FQDESV (reference sequence). The CDR3 runs 13 residues. The CDR3 region is CASSLMYNSPLHF. The CDR3 DNA reads TGTGCCAGCAGCTTGATGTATAATTCACCCCTCCACTTT.

The sample holds one count of this clone. The rearrangement joins TRBV10-3 to TRBJ2-5; D possibly matches TRBD1 or TRBD2 (7 bases each). The V end lost 7 bases, the J end lost 4 bases, and 19 bases lay between the germline ends. CDR3 size: 15 residues. CDR1 ENHRY and CDR2 SYGVKD come from the germline V gene. CDR3 amino acids: CAITRGGSEGETQYF. In DNA form, the CDR3 reads TGTGCCATCACCAGGGGGGGCTCAGAGGGAGAGACCCAGTACTTC.

V gene TRBV4-1 combines with J gene TRBJ1-6; TRBD1 matches 10 bases. Germline loops: CDR1 MGHRA, CDR2 YSYEKL. Trimming cost V 0 bases and J 13 bases; bases outside gene matches: 6. The CDR3 contains 15 residues. DNA for the CDR3: TGCGCCAGCAGCCAAGACAGGGGGACAGGGGTGCCCCTCCACTTT. Its translation: CASSQDRGTGVPLHF.

The rearrangement joins TRBV27 to TRBJ1-1; 8 bases agree with TRBD1. Germline CDR1 MNHEY, CDR2 SMNVEV (reference sequence). Trimming at V came to 4 bases and at J to 1 base, leaving 14 bases not matched to a gene. CDR3 length equals 18 residues. In DNA form, the CDR3 reads TGTGCCAGCAGTTCCCACGGACAGGGCGCCACTTCGAACACTGAAGCTTTCTTT. Amino acid sequence: CASSSHGQGATSNTEAFF.

The J gene is TRBJ1-1, the V gene TRBV10-3, with D unclear. Trimming left V 7 bases short and J 2 bases short, with 11 bases between. This CDR3 is 13 amino acids long. CDR1 is ENHRY, CDR2 SYGVKD, per germline. The CDR3 sequence: CAIKADFNTEAFF. CDR3 sequence (DNA): TGTGCCATCAAGGCAGATTTTAACACTGAAGCTTTCTTT.

The chain joins TRBV6-6 to TRBJ1-1; no clear D. Germline V gene sequence: CDR1 MNHNY, CDR2 SVGAGI (reference sequence). Trimming took 2 bases from V and 11 from J, leaving 15 bases between them. The CDR3 has 13 amino acids. CDR3 bases: TGTGCCAGCAGTTACGAAATTGGGGTGGGGGCTTTCTTT. It codes for CASSYEIGVGAFF.

As for this clone: This sample also contains other DNA sequences that code for the same CDR3. This chain joins TRBV10-1 and TRBJ2-5; TRBD2 agrees at 8 bases. Germline V lookup: CDR1 WNHNN, CDR2 SYGVQD (reference sequence). The CDR3 is made up of 16 amino acids. V lost 5 bases, J lost 2 bases, and 10 bases stayed unmatched. The CDR3 DNA reads TGCGCCAGCAGTACTGGGGCCAGCGGGGGACAAGAGACCCAGTACTTC. Translated, it gives CASSTGASGGQETQYF.

The chain combines TRBV18 with TRBJ1-1; D ambiguous. Germline loops: CDR1 KGHSH, CDR2 LQKENI. The CDR3 covers 17 residues. Between the trimmed V and J ends, which lost 3 bases and 4 bases, there was a span of 21 bases. The CDR3 loop reads CASSPSVGQLRTTEAFF. For the CDR3, the DNA is TGTGCCAGCTCACCTTCCGTAGGGCAGCTACGAACCACTGAAGCTTTCTTT.

V gene TRBV2 combines with J gene TRBJ2-3, with D possibly TRBD1 on 5 matching bases. Germline CDR1 is SNHLY and CDR2 is FYNNEI. V was shortened by 6 bases and J by 5 bases, with 15 bases between the two germline ends. There are 14 residues in the CDR3. In nucleotides, the CDR3 is TGTGCCAGCAGACAGACAAGCCAGGGAGATACGCAGTATTTT. This translates into CASRQTSQGDTQYF.

The V and J genes are TRBV4-3 and TRBJ1-2; a possible D gene is TRBD1 (6 bases). V dropped 0 bases and J dropped 0 bases, with 14 bases sitting between them. This CDR3 is 17 amino acids long. CDR1 and CDR2 from the germline V gene are LGHNA and YSLEER. CDR3 bases: TGCGCCAGCAGCCAAGAGTATACAGGGAACCCTAACTATGGCTACACCTTC. This encodes CASSQEYTGNPNYGYTF.

This chain links TRBV6-5 with TRBJ2-7; 8 bases match TRBD1. The trim removed 6 bases at V and 5 bases at J, leaving 0 bases unmatched. There are 11 residues in the CDR3. CDR1 is MNHEY, CDR2 SVGAGI, per germline. The CDR3 region is CASSRGHEQYF. DNA of the CDR3: TGTGCCAGCAGCAGGGGGCACGAGCAGTACTTC.

This rearrangement joins TRBV18 to TRBJ1-1; D gene uncertain. The CDR3 consists of 13 residues. The germline V gene has CDR1 KGHSH and CDR2 LQKENI. Trimming left V 5 bases short and J 0 bases short, with 7 bases between. CDR3 residues: CASSSYMNTEAFF. The CDR3 nucleotides are TGTGCCAGCTCATCCTACATGAACACTGAAGCTTTCTTT.

The chain carries TRBV19 and TRBJ1-2, with 7 positions matching TRBD1. Germline V gives CDR1 LNHDA, CDR2 SQIVND (reference sequence). The J segment lost 7 bases and the V segment lost 10 bases, leaving 15 bases of the junction unmatched. The CDR3 contains 14 residues. The CDR3 DNA reads TGTGCCACCCGCTGGGGGACAGCTTATTCTGGCTACACCTTC. This gives the protein CATRWGTAYSGYTF. The full variable domain, completed using reference TRBV19 and TRBJ1-2, is DGGITQSPKYLFRKEGQNVTLSCEQNLNHDAMYWYRQDPGQGLRLIYYSQIVNDFQKGDIAEGYSVSREKKESFPLTVTSAQKNPTAFYLCATRWGTAYSGYTFGSGTRLTVV.

This clone has a handful of counts. V and J are TRBV7-9 and TRBJ1-6, with 9 positions matching TRBD1. Germline CDR1 reads SEHNR; CDR2 reads FQNEAQ (reference sequence). This CDR3 contains 15 residues. Losses at the gene ends were 5 bases for V and 9 bases for J; bases not matched to a gene: 8. This CDR3 is CASSAGTGMTSPLHF. Here the CDR3 DNA reads TGTGCCAGCAGCGCCGGGACAGGGATGACTTCACCCCTCCACTTT.

This chain joins TRBV6-5 and TRBJ2-2; D is possibly TRBD1 (6 bases). This CDR3 is 12 amino acids long. CDR1 and CDR2 (germline): MNHEY, SVGAGI. Between the trimmed V and J ends, which lost 2 bases and 8 bases, there was a span of 6 bases. The CDR3 is CASSYGTGELFF. CDR3 coding DNA: TGTGCCAGCAGTTACGGGACAGGGGAGCTGTTTTTT.

The chain employs TRBV9 and TRBJ2-1; 8 nucleotides agree with TRBD1. The CDR3 extends over 17 amino acids. Germline lookup yields CDR1 SGDLS and CDR2 YYNGEE. Trimming took 0 bases from V and 8 from J; bases not matched to a gene: 13. CDR3 coding DNA: TGTGCCAGCAGCGTAGGTCGACAGGGGACTTACAGCGATGAGCAGTTCTTC. Its translation: CASSVGRQGTYSDEQFF. Supplemented by reference TRBV9 and TRBJ2-1, the full variable domain reads DSGVTQTPKHLITATGQRVTLRCSPRSGDLSVYWYQQSLDQGLQFLIQYYNGEERAKGNILERFSAQQFPDLHSELNLSSLELGDSALYFCASSVGRQGTYSDEQFFGPGTRLTVL.

The V call is TRBV5-1, the J call TRBJ2-7; 7 positions match TRBD1. CDR1 SGHRS and CDR2 YFSETQ come from the germline V gene. Losses at the gene ends were 4 bases for V and 7 bases for J; bases not matched to a gene: 23. The CDR3 length is 18 residues. CDR3 region: CASSLGGSATGKVREQYF. CDR3 bases: TGCGCCAGCAGCCTTGGGGGATCTGCGACAGGGAAGGTACGGGAGCAGTACTTC.